A few counts support the clone carrying this TCR beta chain. No antigen is known for it. The record originates from a study of CD8 T cells in ankylosing spondylitis. The study, taken as a whole, reports: Earlier reports found some motif variants in synovial fluid and blood in reactive arthritis. Seemingly distinctive of ankylosing spondylitis blood was a TCR beta motif formed by eight highly homologous variants.

This CDR3 is built from 11 residues. V trimming: 10 bases; J trimming: 10 bases; junction bases outside the gene matches: 5. The germline CDR1 and CDR2 sequences are MNHEY and SVGEGT. 5'-RACE, quantitative and with molecular barcodes, yielded the TCR beta libraries. TCRdb called the 5' RACE reads again in MiXCR, with one record for every CDR3 protein. The sample contains around 330,000 distinct CDR3 sequences, around a tenth of which appear only once. This chain joins TRBV6-2 or TRBV6-3 and TRBJ2-1, with 9 bases fitting TRBD1. This clonotype was sampled from a female donor with ankylosing spondylitis or in good health (not recorded which). The sequenced sample was blood, either unsorted or a sorted T cell fraction (not recorded which). The CDR3 loop reads CATGTGKEQFF. Written as DNA, the CDR3 is TGTGCCACCGGGACAGGGAAGGAGCAGTTCTTC.